The T cell receptor (beta chain) described here comes from a study of cytomegalovirus exposure and HLA in healthy donors. Libraries were prepared by immunoSEQ multiplex PCR; TCRdb keeps only in-frame clonotypes and omits some of them. The table records fewer than 250,000 clones, 87% of them present only once. V lost 3 bases and J lost 6, with 9 bases in between. There are 12 residues in the CDR3. From germline, CDR1 is MNHEY and CDR2 SMNVEV (reference sequence). Sequencing was carried out using PBMCs. The genes are TRBV27 and TRBJ2-7; TRBD1 might be the D (5 bases). The source is a woman aged 18 to 35 in good health and CMV-seropositive. CDR3 nucleotide sequence: TGTGCCAGCAGTTTCTGGGGCCTCGAGCAGTACTTC. Protein sequence: CASSFWGLEQYF.